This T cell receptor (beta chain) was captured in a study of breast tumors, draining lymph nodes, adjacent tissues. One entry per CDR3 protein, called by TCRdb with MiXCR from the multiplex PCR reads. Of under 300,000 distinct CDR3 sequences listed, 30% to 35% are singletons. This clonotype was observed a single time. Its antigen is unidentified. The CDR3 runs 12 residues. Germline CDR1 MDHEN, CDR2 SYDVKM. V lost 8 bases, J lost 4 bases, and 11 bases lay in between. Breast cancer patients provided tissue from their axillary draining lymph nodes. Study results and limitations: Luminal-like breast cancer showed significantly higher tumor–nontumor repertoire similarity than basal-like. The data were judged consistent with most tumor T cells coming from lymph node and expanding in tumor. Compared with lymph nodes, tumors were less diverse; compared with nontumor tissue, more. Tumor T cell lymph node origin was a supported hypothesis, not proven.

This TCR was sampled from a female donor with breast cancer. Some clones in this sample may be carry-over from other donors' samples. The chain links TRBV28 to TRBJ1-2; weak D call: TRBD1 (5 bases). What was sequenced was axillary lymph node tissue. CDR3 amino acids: CASAGGGYGYTF. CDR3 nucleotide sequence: TGTGCCAGCGCCGGGGGGGGCTATGGCTACACCTTC.